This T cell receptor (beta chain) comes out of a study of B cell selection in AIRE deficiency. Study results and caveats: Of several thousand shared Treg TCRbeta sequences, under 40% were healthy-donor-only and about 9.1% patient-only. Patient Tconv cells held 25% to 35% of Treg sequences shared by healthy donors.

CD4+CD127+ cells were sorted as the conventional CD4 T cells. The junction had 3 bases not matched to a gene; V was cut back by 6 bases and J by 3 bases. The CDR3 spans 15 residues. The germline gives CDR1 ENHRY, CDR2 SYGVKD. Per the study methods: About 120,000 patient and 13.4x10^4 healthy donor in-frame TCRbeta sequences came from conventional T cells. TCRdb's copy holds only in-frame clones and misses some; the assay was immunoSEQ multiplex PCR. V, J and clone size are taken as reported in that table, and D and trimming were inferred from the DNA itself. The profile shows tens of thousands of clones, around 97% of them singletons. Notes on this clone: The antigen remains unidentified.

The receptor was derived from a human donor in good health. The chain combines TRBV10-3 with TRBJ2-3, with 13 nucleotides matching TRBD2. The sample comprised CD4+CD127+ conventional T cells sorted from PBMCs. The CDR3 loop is CAISGLAGDTDTQYF. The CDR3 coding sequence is TGTGCCATCAGCGGACTAGCGGGAGATACAGATACGCAGTATTTT.